A selection of T cell receptor beta chains follows, all from one sample in a study of blood T cell repertoires in COVID-19. Some clones are missing from TCRdb's copy, which holds only in-frame ones; the method was immunoSEQ multiplex PCR. Seen here are roughly 87,000 clones, about 80% observed once, and the top ten hold approximately 4%. The specimen sequenced was peripheral blood. These receptors came from a woman between 50 and 59 years old with acute or convalescent COVID-19. Both conserved end residues are part of each CDR3. Fields, in order: D gene, V gene, clone size, J gene, CDR3 DNA, CDR3 protein. D genes are given only for firm matches. For some rows the clone size is stated as once, few or many, or as a class when expanded; others skip it.

.,TRBV7-8,.,TRBJ1-2,TGTGCCAGCAGCTTAGGGGGGATCGGGGGGGGCTACACCTTC,CASSLGGIGGGYTF
TRBD1,TRBV7-2,.,TRBJ2-2,TGTGCCAGCAGCTTGTCGTCCGGGACAGGGAACACCGGGGAGCTGTTTTTT,CASSLSSGTGNTGELFF
.,TRBV10-3,.,TRBJ2-5,TGTGCCATCGGGGCCCCGTCGGAGACCCAGTACTTC,CAIGAPSETQYF
.,TRBV6-6,once,TRBJ1-2,TGTGCCAGCAGACCGGACAGCCCCTATGGCTACACCTTC,CASRPDSPYGYTF
.,TRBV28,.,TRBJ1-5,TGTGCCAGCAGCCATATAACTAATCAGCCCCAGCATTTT,CASSHITNQPQHF
TRBD1,TRBV5-1,.,TRBJ1-1,TGCGCCAGCAGTGGACAGGGGGGGACTGAAGCTTTCTTT,CASSGQGGTEAFF
.,TRBV7-9,.,TRBJ1-1,TGTGCCAGCAGCGCCGGAGCGAACACTGAAGCTTTCTTT,CASSAGANTEAFF
TRBD2,TRBV4-2,.,TRBJ2-2,TGTGCCAGCAGCCAAGATCTCGGACTAGCAACCGGGGAGCTGTTTTTT,CASSQDLGLATGELFF
TRBD2,TRBV28,.,TRBJ2-7,TGTGCCAGCAGTCCCATCGGGACTAGCGAATTCGAGCAGTACTTC,CASSPIGTSEFEQYF
.,TRBV5-1,.,TRBJ2-2,TGCGCCAGCAGCTTGTTAGCGGTGATAAACACCGGGGAGCTGTTTTTT,CASSLLAVINTGELFF
TRBD1,TRBV19,.,TRBJ1-2,TGTGCCAGCCTTCAGGGGGCCCTCTATGGCTACACCTTC,CASLQGALYGYTF
.,TRBV2,.,TRBJ1-2,TGTGCCAGCACGGACAGTTATGGCTACACCTTC,CASTDSYGYTF
TRBD2,TRBV11-2,.,TRBJ2-1,TGTGCCAGCAGCTTCTTAGGGACTAGCGGGGGCCAAAATTACAATGAGCAGTTCTTC,CASSFLGTSGGQNYNEQFF
.,TRBV2,.,TRBJ2-7,TGTGCCAGCACCAGGAACGGCTACTACGAGCAGTACTTC,CASTRNGYYEQYF
TRBD1,TRBV28,.,TRBJ2-5,TGTGCCAGCAGTCCCTGGACAGGGGCCCCTCTAAAGTACTTC,CASSPWTGAPLKYF
TRBD1,TRBV29-1,.,TRBJ2-1,TGCAGCGAGAGGACAGGGGGCGTTGAGCAGTTCTTC,CSERTGGVEQFF
.,TRBV11-2,.,TRBJ1-1,TGTGCCAGCAGCTTAGGGGGGAGGGACACTGAAGCTTTCTTT,CASSLGGRDTEAFF
.,TRBV15,.,TRBJ1-4,TGTGCCACCAGCAGAGATCGCGGGCCCGTTAATGAAAAACTGTTTTTT,CATSRDRGPVNEKLFF
TRBD1,TRBV28,few,TRBJ2-7,TGTGCCAGCCGCTTCGATAGACAGGGGCCCTACGAGCAGTACTTC,CASRFDRQGPYEQYF
TRBD1,TRBV28,.,TRBJ1-6,TGTGCCAGCAGGCCGGGACAGGGGAGTACCTATAATTCACCCCTCCACTTT,CASRPGQGSTYNSPLHF
.,TRBV5-1,.,TRBJ1-2,TGCGCCAGCAGCCAAACGGGTCAGTCAAGCTATGGCTACACCTTC,CASSQTGQSSYGYTF
TRBD1,TRBV12-3/TRBV12-4,.,TRBJ1-2,TGTGCCAGCAGTTTCGGACAGGGCTGGGGCTACACCTTC,CASSFGQGWGYTF
TRBD1,TRBV4-1,.,TRBJ2-7,TGCGCCAGCAGCCAAGATGCGGGGACAGGTTACGAGCAGTACTTC,CASSQDAGTGYEQYF
TRBD1,TRBV28,.,TRBJ1-1,TGTGCCAGCAGTTTACCAGGGGGCAATAGTGAAGCTTTCTTT,CASSLPGGNSEAFF
.,TRBV11-1,.,TRBJ1-6,TGTGCCAGCAGCTTAAGCAGCGGCAATTCACCCCTCCACTTT,CASSLSSGNSPLHF
.,TRBV12-3/TRBV12-4,.,TRBJ2-2,TGTGCCAGCACCAGTTCCGGGGAGCTGTTTTTT,CASTSSGELFF
TRBD1,TRBV6-5,.,TRBJ1-3,TGTGCCAGCAACCCCGACAGGGGATCTGGAAACACCATATATTTT,CASNPDRGSGNTIYF
.,TRBV19,few,TRBJ1-4,TGTGCCAGTGGCGGGTACTCTGATGAAAAACTGTTTTTT,CASGGYSDEKLFF
.,TRBV18,.,TRBJ2-7,TGTGCCAGCTCACCCCAGAAAGGGGGCTACGAGCAGTACTTC,CASSPQKGGYEQYF
.,TRBV7-9,.,TRBJ2-1,TGTGCCAGCAGCTTAGGTCAGGGTTTGGATGAGCAGTTCTTC,CASSLGQGLDEQFF
.,TRBV19,.,TRBJ1-1,TGTGCCAGTAGTATCCAGGGTGGGTCTGAAGCTTTCTTT,CASSIQGGSEAFF
.,TRBV10-3,.,TRBJ1-1,TGTGCCATCAGCGCTGAGAGGGAAACTGAAGCTTTCTTT,CAISAERETEAFF
TRBD1,TRBV7-9,few,TRBJ1-5,TGTGCCAGCAGCTCAGGACAGGGAAGTAGCAATCAGCCCCAGCATTTT,CASSSGQGSSNQPQHF
.,TRBV7-2,.,TRBJ2-2,TGTGCCAGCAGCTCCTCAGGGGTCACCGGGGAGCTGTTTTTT,CASSSSGVTGELFF